The clone carrying this T cell receptor (beta chain) occurred many times. Antigen specificity is unknown. The data are from a study of T cells after yellow fever vaccination. UMIs were added to TCR cDNA along with a universal primer site when it was made by 5'RACE template switching. TCRdb independently ran MiXCR on the 5' RACE reads; one entry per CDR3 protein. The profile shows under 300,000 distinct CDR3 sequences, roughly 6.2% of them singletons. This CDR3 has 13 amino acids. Looked up from germline, CDR1 is LNHDA and CDR2 is SQIVND (reference sequence). V dropped 10 bases and J dropped 5; count of bases not matched to a gene: 11. Findings of the study overall: It was a weaker secondary response, yet one that peaked faster, at day 5 versus 15.

The chain combines TRBV19 with TRBJ2-7; 7 bases line up with TRBD2. The input for sequencing was CD4+ T cells sorted from PBMCs, taken on the day of the yellow fever booster vaccination. This receptor was obtained from a young man who received the YFV17D yellow fever vaccine. CDR3 in amino acids: CATGRTRADEQYF. The DNA of the CDR3 is TGTGCCACGGGAAGGACTAGAGCGGACGAGCAGTACTTC.